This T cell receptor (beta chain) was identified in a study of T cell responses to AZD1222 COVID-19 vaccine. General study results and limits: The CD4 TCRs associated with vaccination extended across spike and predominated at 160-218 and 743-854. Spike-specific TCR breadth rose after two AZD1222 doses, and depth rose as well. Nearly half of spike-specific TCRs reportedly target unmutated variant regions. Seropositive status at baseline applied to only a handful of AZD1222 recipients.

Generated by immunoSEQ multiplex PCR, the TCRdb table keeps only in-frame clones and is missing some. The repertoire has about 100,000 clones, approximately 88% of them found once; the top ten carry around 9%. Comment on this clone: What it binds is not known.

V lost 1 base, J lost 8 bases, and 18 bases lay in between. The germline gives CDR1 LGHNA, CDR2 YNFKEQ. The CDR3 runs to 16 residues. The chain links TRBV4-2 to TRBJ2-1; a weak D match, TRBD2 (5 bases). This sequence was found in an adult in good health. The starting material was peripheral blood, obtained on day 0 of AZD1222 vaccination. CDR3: CASSQVLEGVGYEQFF. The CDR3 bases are TGTGCCAGCAGCCAAGTTTTAGAGGGAGTGGGTTATGAGCAGTTCTTC.